This TCR beta chain was recovered during a study of PD-1 blockade in classical Hodgkin lymphoma (dated by TCRdb to 2020 to 2022). At the level of the whole study: Nivolumab dosing was 3 mg/kg intravenously every 2 weeks, continuing until either disease progression or unacceptable toxicity. The study used CyTOF and TCR beta sequencing to define a peripheral blood immune signature of response to PD-1 blockade in classical Hodgkin lymphoma. Study-wide findings and limitations: Patients starting nivolumab less than 1 year after ASCT had lower diversity and were excluded from later analyses to avoid confounding by immune reconstitution. Only a single clinical trial cohort was studied, and what caused the repertoire differences, possibly disease activity or prior therapy, remained undefined. Trial patients achieving complete response had baseline diversity similar to newly diagnosed patients, whereas partial responders and progressors had significantly lower diversity. CD4+ but not CD8+ TCR diversity rose significantly by C4D1 (p=0.0027 vs p=0.16), most apparent in complete responders (p=0.02). Newly diagnosed patients were reported to have lower baseline TCR diversity than healthy donors, and relapsed/refractory patients were reported to have lower baseline TCR diversity still.

Interpreted using the paper, the time point label stands for: cycle 2 day 1 (C2D1) of nivolumab. Relapse after autologous stem cell transplantation had occurred in all trial patients, and cohorts A, B and C were distinguished by prior brentuximab vedotin exposure. The trial cohort was composed of 56 patients with relapsed/refractory classical Hodgkin lymphoma, for whom complete response, partial response or progressive disease was recorded as best overall response. Trial patients were treated with single-agent nivolumab in the multi-cohort phase II CheckMate 205 trial. Best overall response was determined by an independent review committee according to the 2007 International Working Group response criteria. PBMCs from the trial were collected at three points: immediately before nivolumab initiation (C1D1), and during therapy at cycle 2 day 1 and cycle 4 day 1. Peripheral blood was collected in 8 mL Vacutainer Cell Preparation Tubes, from which PBMCs were isolated by centrifugation and then cryopreserved.

Genomic DNA was isolated using the Qiagen DNeasy kit from unsorted PBMCs as well as from negatively selected CD4+ and CD8+ fractions. TCR beta CDR3 regions were subjected to amplification by immunoSEQ multiplex PCR with primers that anneal to V and J segments. A synthetic immune receptor repertoire was used to minimize amplification bias, and any residual bias was removed computationally once sequencing was done. Regarding the original processing steps: Repertoire diversity was quantified as the Shannon entropy index using custom Python scripts. Unsorted, CD4+ and CD8+ repertoires were analyzed separately, except for combined analyses in which CD4+ and CD8+ sequences were merged in silico. A clone was considered expanded if an increase in frequency of at least 2-fold after treatment relative to C1D1 was found, and a pseudocount of 0.5 was applied to clones undetected at baseline. Clones with 0 or 1 copy at C1D1 were classified as singleton clones, and clones with 2 or more copies were classified as non-singleton clones. Clones expanded in unsorted samples were labelled as CD4+, CD8+ or unknown by matching protein sequences in sorted samples from the same patient. Wilcoxon tests were applied to paired samples to test diversity changes from C1D1 to C4D1. Held by TCRdb, this immuneACCESS table contains in-frame sequences only and omits some clones. Under half of the omission traces to an unresolved V gene where checked; the cause of the rest is unknown. The V and J calls and the clone size are those of that table, but D and trimming were determined from the DNA. The sample includes more than 70,000 clones, with 80% to 95% observed a single time. The ten largest clones represent roughly 3% of the sample.

Points on this clone: The antigen this receptor binds is unknown. Base-call qualities are not available, and no considerably larger clone is one nucleotide away.

From V the trimming removes 6 bases and from J it removes 4 bases, while the gene matches leave 10 bases of the junction unaccounted for. The germline V gene gives CDR1 as MDHEN and CDR2 as SYDVKM. The CDR3, cysteine through phenylalanine, is 15 amino acids long. Left in the record is the CDR3 DNA by itself, 45 bases read in frame from the first base. The chain was built from TRBV28 and TRBJ2-7; TRBD1 aligns with 9 central bases. The source of this sequence is a human donor with classical Hodgkin lymphoma. This specimen was peripheral blood mononuclear cells (PBMCs), taken before the second cycle of nivolumab. The DNA sequence follows: TGTGCCAGCAGGGACAGGGGTAGGTCATCTTACGAGCAGTACTTC. Its product reads: CASRDRGRSSYEQYF.